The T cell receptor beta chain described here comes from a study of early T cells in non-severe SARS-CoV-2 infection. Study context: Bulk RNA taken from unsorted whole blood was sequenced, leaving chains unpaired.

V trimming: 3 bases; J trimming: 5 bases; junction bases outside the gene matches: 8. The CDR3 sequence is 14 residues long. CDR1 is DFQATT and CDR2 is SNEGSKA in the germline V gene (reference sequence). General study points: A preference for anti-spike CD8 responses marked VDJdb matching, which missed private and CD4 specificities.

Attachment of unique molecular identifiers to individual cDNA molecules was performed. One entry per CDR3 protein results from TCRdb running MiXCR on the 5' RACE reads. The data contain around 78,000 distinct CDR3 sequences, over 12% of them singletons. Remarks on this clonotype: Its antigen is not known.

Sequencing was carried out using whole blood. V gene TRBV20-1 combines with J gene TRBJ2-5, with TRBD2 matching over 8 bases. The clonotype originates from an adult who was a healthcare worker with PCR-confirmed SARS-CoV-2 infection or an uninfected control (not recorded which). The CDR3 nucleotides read TGCAGTGCTAGCAACGCGGGGGGAGGTGAGACCCAGTACTTC. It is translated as CSASNAGGGETQYF.